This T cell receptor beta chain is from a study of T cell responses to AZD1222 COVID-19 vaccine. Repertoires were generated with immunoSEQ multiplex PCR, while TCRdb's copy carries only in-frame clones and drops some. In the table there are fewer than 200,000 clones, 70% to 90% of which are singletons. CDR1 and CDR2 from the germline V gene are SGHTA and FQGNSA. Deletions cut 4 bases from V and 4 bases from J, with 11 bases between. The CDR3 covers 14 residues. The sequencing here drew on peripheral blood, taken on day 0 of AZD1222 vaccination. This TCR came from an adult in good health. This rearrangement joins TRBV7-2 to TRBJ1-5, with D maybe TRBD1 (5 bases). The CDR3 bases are TGTGCCAGCAGCTCTTTTACAGGAAATCAGCCCCAGCATTTT. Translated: CASSSFTGNQPQHF.